These 15 T cell receptor beta chains were sequenced from one sample in a study of shared clonotypes between healthy human individuals. Method: immunoSEQ multiplex PCR; TCRdb's copy keeps in-frame clones and lacks some. The repertoire holds a few million clones, with just over 90% as singletons. Source material: naive CD4+ T cells from PBMCs. As to subset: CD45RA+ positively selected. These receptors originate from a man in his late teens or twenties in good health. Some clones in this sample may be carry-over from other donors' samples.

The chain has TRBV27 and TRBJ2-7; TRBD2 agrees at 14 bases. Losses at the gene ends were 3 bases for V and 1 base for J; bases not matched to a gene: 5. The germline V gene encodes CDR1 MNHEY and CDR2 SMNVEV (reference sequence). The CDR3 contains 17 residues. The CDR3 here is CASSFLTSGRGSYEQYF. The CDR3 coding sequence is TGTGCCAGCAGTTTTTTGACTAGCGGGAGGGGTTCCTACGAGCAGTACTTC.

The chain links TRBV9 to TRBJ2-5; possible D gene TRBD1, 6 bases. The V gene lost 3 bases and the J gene lost 5 bases, with 14 bases spanning the gap. This CDR3 is built from 14 residues. In germline, CDR1 is SGDLS, CDR2 YYNGEE. DNA of the CDR3: TGTGCCAGCAGCGGAGGGGGTCCGCGGGAGACCCAGTACTTC. It translates to CASSGGGPRETQYF.

The J gene is TRBJ2-3, the V gene TRBV4-3, with D hard to call. The V and J ends lost 0 bases and 1 base respectively, with 11 bases between them. Germline-derived CDR1 and CDR2 are LGHNA and YSLEER. CDR3 length: 16 residues. This CDR3 is CASSQDLGSGTDTQYF. As DNA, the CDR3 is TGCGCCAGCAGCCAAGATCTAGGGTCCGGCACAGATACGCAGTATTTT.

The count of this clone is one. The rearrangement links TRBV18 to TRBJ2-3; D ambiguous. CDR1 and CDR2 from the germline V gene are KGHSH and LQKENI. The CDR3 has 15 residues. Trimming pared 2 bases from V and 2 bases from J, leaving 11 bases between. Here the CDR3 DNA reads TGTGCCAGCTCACCAGTCTCGACCCTCACAGATACGCAGTATTTT. This encodes CASSPVSTLTDTQYF.

The chain uses TRBV5-6 and TRBJ1-6; D not resolved. Trimming took 1 base from V and 5 from J, leaving 4 bases between them. The CDR3 covers 13 residues. The germline V gene encodes CDR1 SGHDT and CDR2 YYEEEE. CDR3 bases: TGTGCCAGCAGCTTGACAGATAATTCACCCCTCCACTTT. Translation gives CASSLTDNSPLHF.

The gene calls are TRBV5-1 and TRBJ1-2; D ambiguous. The CDR3 totals 12 residues. V was shortened by 2 bases and J by 8 bases, with 10 bases between the two germline ends. CDR1 is SGHRS and CDR2 is YFSETQ in the germline V gene. The CDR3 loop reads CASSLDEGGYTF. For the CDR3, the DNA is TGCGCCAGCAGCTTAGATGAAGGCGGCTACACCTTC. The whole variable domain, remainder taken from reference TRBV5-1 and TRBJ1-2, is KAGVTQTPRYLIKTRGQQVTLSCSPISGHRSVSWYQQTPGQGLQFLFEYFSETQRNKGNFPGRFSGRQFSNSRSEMNVSTLELGDSALYLCASSLDEGGYTFGSGTRLTVV.

This clone was counted once. J is TRBJ2-7 and V is TRBV18; D is undetermined. CDR3 size: 17 residues. The germline CDR1 and CDR2 sequences are KGHSH and LQKENI. The ends were cut back, 3 bases at V and 3 bases at J, with 21 bases in the middle. This chain's CDR3 is CASSPSLSRQLHYEQYF. The DNA for the CDR3 is TGTGCCAGCTCACCCTCCCTCTCGAGGCAGCTCCACTACGAGCAGTACTTC.

For the CDR3, the DNA is TGTGCCACCAGCAGGGCGGAGCCCCCCAATGAGCAGTTCTTC. Its protein product is CATSRAEPPNEQFF. The chain couples TRBV15 to TRBJ2-1; D not resolved. Germline lookup yields CDR1 LNHNV and CDR2 YYDKDF (reference sequence). Trimming stripped 3 bases from V and 6 bases from J, with 12 bases between. CDR3 length: 14 residues.

The chain uses TRBV29-1 and TRBJ2-5; possibly TRBD1 for D (6 bases). In germline, CDR1 is SQVTM, CDR2 ANQGSEA. The CDR3 is 11 amino acids. The germline V and J ends were trimmed by 4 bases and 7 bases, with 10 bases remaining between them. CDR3 amino acids: CSVAGDGTQYF. Written as DNA, the CDR3 is TGCAGCGTTGCAGGGGACGGGACCCAGTACTTC.

The chain links TRBV7-8 to TRBJ2-2; D may be TRBD2 (7 bases). V was trimmed by 5 bases and J by 5 bases, leaving 21 bases between them. Germline values: CDR1 SGHVS, CDR2 FQNEAQ. The CDR3 runs 17 residues. CDR3 sequence: CASSLTGGRGPTGELFF. In DNA, the CDR3 is TGTGCCAGCAGCCTAACGGGGGGCCGGGGGCCGACCGGGGAGCTGTTTTTT.

This clone occurred once. The chain couples TRBV10-3 to TRBJ2-7; the D is unclear. This CDR3 contains 12 residues. V lost 3 bases, J lost 7 bases, and 10 bases lay in between. Germline loops: CDR1 ENHRY, CDR2 SYGVKD. The CDR3 nucleotides are TGTGCCATCAGTGACGGAACGAGGGAGCAGTACTTC. This encodes CAISDGTREQYF.

For this clone: Within the sample, other DNA sequences also encode this same CDR3. The V call is TRBV29-1, the J call TRBJ1-2; no clear D gene. V was trimmed by 3 bases and J by 6 bases, leaving 5 bases between them. The CDR3 sequence is 10 residues long. Looked up from germline, CDR1 is SQVTM and CDR2 is ANQGSEA. DNA of the CDR3: TGCAGCGTTGATAGGGATGGCTACACCTTC. Encoded protein: CSVDRDGYTF.

The chain employs TRBV10-3 and TRBJ1-1; D is possibly TRBD1 (5 bases). The CDR3 sequence is 14 residues long. CDR1 and CDR2 (germline): ENHRY, SYGVKD. Trimming took 4 bases from V and 4 from J, leaving 13 bases between them. CDR3 sequence reads: CAISVTDKGTEAFF. DNA for the CDR3: TGTGCCATCAGTGTGACGGACAAAGGCACTGAAGCTTTCTTT.

This chain joins TRBV2 and TRBJ2-1, with 15 bases fitting TRBD2. This CDR3 is 15 amino acids long. With 4 bases clipped from V and 8 bases from J, the junction kept 3 bases outside the gene matches. Germline loops: CDR1 SNHLY, CDR2 FYNNEI. The CDR3 here is CASSVGTSGRYEQFF. As DNA, the CDR3 is TGTGCCAGCAGTGTTGGGACTAGCGGGAGGTATGAGCAGTTCTTC.

A note on this clone: This sample also contains other DNA sequences that code for the same CDR3. This chain connects TRBV2 to TRBJ2-1, with 10 nucleotides matching TRBD1. This CDR3 contains 14 residues. Germline V gene data show CDR1 as SNHLY and CDR2 as FYNNEI. With 6 bases clipped from V and 7 bases from J, the junction kept 6 bases outside the gene matches. Written as DNA, the CDR3 is TGTGCCAGCAGCCGGGACAGGGGAAGGAATGAGCAGTTCTTC. This sequence encodes CASSRDRGRNEQFF.